This T cell receptor (beta chain) was observed in a study of TIL therapy for anti-PD-1-resistant metastatic lung cancer. On the study more broadly: Patients had a median age of approximately 56 years (range about 38-85). Median tumor mutation burden was approximately 1.5 mutations per megabase.

Trimming took off 3 bases at V and 6 bases at J, with 6 bases between the two ends. The length of the CDR3 is 11 residues. Germline V CDR1 and CDR2: DFQATT, SNEGSKA (reference sequence). Indicated time point: pre-treatment sample, taken before nivolumab and TIL therapy. Sequencing used immunoSEQ v3. Sequencing used immunoSEQ multiplex PCR; TCRdb keeps in-frame clones, though not all of them. The sample lists approximately 10,000 clones; around 80% were seen once. The chain recombines TRBV20-1 with TRBJ2-1; TRBD2 is a possible D gene (6 bases). Here the sequenced sample was blood, taken at baseline. This receptor was taken from a person between 30 and 80 years old with non-small cell lung cancer. This CDR3 is CSARTSNEQFF. The CDR3 DNA follows: TGCAGTGCTAGGACTAGCAATGAGCAGTTCTTC.